This T cell receptor beta chain was obtained from a study of blood T cell repertoires in COVID-19. Study summary: Some COVID-19 samples were acute and others convalescent; all came from the United States, Italy and Spain. T cells, B-cell-depleted T cells, or PBMCs provided the cDNA or gDNA that served as material.

This clone was counted between two and nine times. In the authors' methods: Reference gene primer amplification gave nucleated cell count estimates. Clones were sequenced by immunoSEQ multiplex PCR, and TCRdb holds only the in-frame ones, with some missing. D and trimming were read from the DNA, whereas the V and J calls and clone size are those reported in that table. This sample has 220,000 or so clones, with around 80% found just once. This CDR3 is 17 amino acids long. CDR1 is SGHTA, CDR2 FQGTGA, per germline. Trimming at V came to 5 bases and at J to 5 bases, leaving 10 bases not matched to a gene.

The V gene is TRBV7-3, the J gene TRBJ2-5, with TRBD2 matching over 14 bases. The receptor comes from a woman aged 70-85 years with acute or convalescent COVID-19. The sequenced material came from peripheral blood. CDR3 sequence: CASSKRGTSGSQETQYF. As DNA, the CDR3 is TGTGCCAGCAGCAAACGGGGGACTAGCGGGAGTCAGGAGACCCAGTACTTC.